Sequencing of this T cell receptor beta chain was carried out in a study of metastatic and nonmetastatic thyroid tumors. Overall study context: Patients with malignant and benign thyroid disease provided blood and tumor or nodule tissue, whose repertoires were compared.

In the study's own analysis: The study built a papillary thyroid cancer distant-metastasis classifier from CDR3 differences across clinicopathological groups. TCRdb re-called the PCR reads with MiXCR. The V and J calls follow TCRdb's processing rather than the paper's. This sample has roughly 23,000 clones, with about 23% found just once. Germline V CDR1 and CDR2: SQVTM, ANQGSEA. V was shortened by 5 bases and J by 1 base, with 14 bases between the two germline ends. CDR3 size: 14 residues. This clone showed up just a few times. Every patient underwent thyroid surgery untreated. The receptor was derived from a male donor with papillary thyroid cancer or a benign thyroid nodule (not recorded which). Some clones in this sample may be carry-over from other donors' samples. The gene calls are TRBV29-1 and TRBJ1-1; perhaps TRBD1 as D (6 bases). Specimen: blood. The CDR3: CSVSPRTANTEAFF. CDR3 in DNA: TGCAGCGTTTCCCCTCGGACAGCGAACACTGAAGCTTTCTTT.